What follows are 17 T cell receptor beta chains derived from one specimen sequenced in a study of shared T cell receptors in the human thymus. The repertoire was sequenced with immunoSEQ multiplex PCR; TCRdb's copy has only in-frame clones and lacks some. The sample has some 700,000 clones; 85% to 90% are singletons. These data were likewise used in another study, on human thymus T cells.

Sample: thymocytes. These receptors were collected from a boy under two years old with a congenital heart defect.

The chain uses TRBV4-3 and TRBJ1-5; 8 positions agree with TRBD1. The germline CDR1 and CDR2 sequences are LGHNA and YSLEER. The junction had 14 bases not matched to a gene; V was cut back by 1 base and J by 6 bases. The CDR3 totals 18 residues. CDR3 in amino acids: CASSQGWPDRGLAQPQHF. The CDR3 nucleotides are TGCGCCAGCAGCCAAGGCTGGCCCGACAGGGGATTAGCTCAGCCCCAGCATTTT.

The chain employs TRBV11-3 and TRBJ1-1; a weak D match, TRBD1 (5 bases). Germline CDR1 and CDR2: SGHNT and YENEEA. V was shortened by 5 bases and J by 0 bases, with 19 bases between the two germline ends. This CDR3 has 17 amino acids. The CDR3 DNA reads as TGTGCCAGCAGCCACACAGGTGGGGACTCCATGAACACTGAAGCTTTCTTT. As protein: CASSHTGGDSMNTEAFF. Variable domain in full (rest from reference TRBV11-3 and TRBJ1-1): EAGVVQSPRYKIIEKKQPVAFWCNPISGHNTLYWYLQNLGQGPELLIRYENEEAVDDSQLPKDRFSAERLKGVDSTLKIQPAELGDSAVYLCASSHTGGDSMNTEAFFGQGTRLTVV.

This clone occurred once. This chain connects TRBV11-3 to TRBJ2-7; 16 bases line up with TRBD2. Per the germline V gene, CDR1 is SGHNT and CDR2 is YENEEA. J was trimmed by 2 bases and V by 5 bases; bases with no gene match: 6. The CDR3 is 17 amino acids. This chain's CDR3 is CASSPGTSGRAPYEQYF. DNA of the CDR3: TGTGCCAGCAGCCCAGGGACTAGCGGGAGGGCCCCCTACGAGCAGTACTTC.

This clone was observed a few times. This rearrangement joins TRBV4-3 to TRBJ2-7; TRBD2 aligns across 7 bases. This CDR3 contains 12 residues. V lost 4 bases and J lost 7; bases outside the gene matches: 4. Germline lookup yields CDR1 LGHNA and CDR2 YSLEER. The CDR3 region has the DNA TGCGCCAGCAGCCCGGGGGGTGAGGAGCAGTACTTC. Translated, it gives CASSPGGEEQYF.

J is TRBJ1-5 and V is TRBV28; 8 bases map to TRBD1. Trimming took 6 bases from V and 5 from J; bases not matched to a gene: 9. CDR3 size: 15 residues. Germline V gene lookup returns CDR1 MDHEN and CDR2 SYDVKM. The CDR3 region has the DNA TGTGCCAGCAGCCCTCGGACAGGGACCTATCAGCCCCAGCATTTT. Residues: CASSPRTGTYQPQHF.

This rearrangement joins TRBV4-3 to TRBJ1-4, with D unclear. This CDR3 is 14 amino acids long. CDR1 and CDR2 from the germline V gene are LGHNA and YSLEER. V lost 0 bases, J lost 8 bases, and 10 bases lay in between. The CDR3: CASSQEGREEKLFF. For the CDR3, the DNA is TGCGCCAGCAGCCAAGAAGGAAGGGAGGAAAAACTGTTTTTT.

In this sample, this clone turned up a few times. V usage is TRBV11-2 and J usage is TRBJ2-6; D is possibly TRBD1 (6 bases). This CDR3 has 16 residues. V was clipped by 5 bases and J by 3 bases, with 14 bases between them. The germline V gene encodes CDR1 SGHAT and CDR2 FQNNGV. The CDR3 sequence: CASSNRQVCGANVLTF. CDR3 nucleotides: TGTGCCAGCAGCAACAGACAGGTCTGTGGGGCCAACGTCCTGACTTTC. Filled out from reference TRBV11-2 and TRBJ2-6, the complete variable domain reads EAGVAQSPRYKIIEKRQSVAFWCNPISGHATLYWYQQILGQGPKLLIQFQNNGVVDDSQLPKDRFSAERLKGVDSTLKIQPAKLEDSAVYLCASSNRQVCGANVLTFGAGSRLTVL.

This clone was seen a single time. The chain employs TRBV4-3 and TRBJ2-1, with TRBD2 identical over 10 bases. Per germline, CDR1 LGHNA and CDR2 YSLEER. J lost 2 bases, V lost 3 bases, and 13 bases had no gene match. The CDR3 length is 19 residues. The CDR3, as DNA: TGCGCCAGCAGCCAGGCCGGACTAGCGGATAACCCGACCTACAATGAGCAGTTCTTC. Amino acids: CASSQAGLADNPTYNEQFF.

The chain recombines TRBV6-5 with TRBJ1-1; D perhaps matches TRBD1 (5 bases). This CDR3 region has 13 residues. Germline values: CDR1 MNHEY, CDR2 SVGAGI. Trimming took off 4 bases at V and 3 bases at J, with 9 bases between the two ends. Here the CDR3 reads CASSFGGDTEAFF. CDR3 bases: TGTGCCAGCAGTTTCGGGGGGGACACTGAAGCTTTCTTT.

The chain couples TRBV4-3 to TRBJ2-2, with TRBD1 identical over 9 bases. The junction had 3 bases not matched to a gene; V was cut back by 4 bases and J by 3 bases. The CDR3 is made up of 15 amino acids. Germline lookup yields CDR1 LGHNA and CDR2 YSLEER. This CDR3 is CASSRGTGHTGELFF. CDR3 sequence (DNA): TGCGCCAGCAGCCGAGGGACAGGGCACACCGGGGAGCTGTTTTTT.

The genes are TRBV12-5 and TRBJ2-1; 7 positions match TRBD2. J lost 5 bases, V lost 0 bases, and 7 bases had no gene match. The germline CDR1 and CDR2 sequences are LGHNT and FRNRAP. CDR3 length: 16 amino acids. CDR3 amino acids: CASGLVRSGINNEQFF. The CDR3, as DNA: TGTGCTAGTGGTTTGGTACGGAGCGGGATCAACAATGAGCAGTTCTTC.

The CDR3 DNA reads TGTGCCAGCAGTGAAGGCGTAGCGGGAGACACAGATACGCAGTATTTT. Its translation: CASSEGVAGDTDTQYF. V and J are TRBV25-1 and TRBJ2-3; 9 nucleotides agree with TRBD2. Germline CDR1 and CDR2: MGHDK and SYGVNS. CDR3 length: 16 amino acids. The ends lost 2 bases at V and 2 bases at J; junction bases unmatched: 5.

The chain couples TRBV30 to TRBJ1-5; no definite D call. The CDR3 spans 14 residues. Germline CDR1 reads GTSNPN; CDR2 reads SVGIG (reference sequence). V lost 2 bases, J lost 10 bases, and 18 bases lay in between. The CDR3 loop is CAWSRELVGEPQHF. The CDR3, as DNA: TGTGCCTGGAGTCGGGAGCTTGTGGGTGAACCCCAGCATTTT. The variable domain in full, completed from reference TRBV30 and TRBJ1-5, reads SQTIHQWPATLVQPVGSPLSLECTVEGTSNPNLYWYRQAAGRGLQLLFYSVGIGQISSEVPQNLSASRPQDRQFILSSKKLLLSDSGFYLCAWSRELVGEPQHFGDGTRLSIL.

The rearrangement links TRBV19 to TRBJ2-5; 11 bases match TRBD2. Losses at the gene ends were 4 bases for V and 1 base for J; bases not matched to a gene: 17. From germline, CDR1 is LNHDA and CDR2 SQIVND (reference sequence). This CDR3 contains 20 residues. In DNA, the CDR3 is TGTGCCAGTAGTACCCCCGGGCTGGGGTCGACTAGCGGGATCCAAGAGACCCAGTACTTC. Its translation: CASSTPGLGSTSGIQETQYF.

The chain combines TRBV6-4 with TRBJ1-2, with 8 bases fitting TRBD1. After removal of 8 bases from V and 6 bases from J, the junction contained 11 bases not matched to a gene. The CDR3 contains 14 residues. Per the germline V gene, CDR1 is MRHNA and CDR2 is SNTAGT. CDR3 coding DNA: TGTGCCAGCGGCCCATGCAGGGGGCGAGATGGCTACACCTTC. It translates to CASGPCRGRDGYTF.

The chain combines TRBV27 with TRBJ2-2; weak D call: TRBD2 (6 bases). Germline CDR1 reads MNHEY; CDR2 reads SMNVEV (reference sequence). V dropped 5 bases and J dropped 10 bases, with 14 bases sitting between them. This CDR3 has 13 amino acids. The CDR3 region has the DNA TGTGCCAGCAGTGGGCGGGGCCAGTCGGAGCTGTTTTTT. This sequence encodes CASSGRGQSELFF.

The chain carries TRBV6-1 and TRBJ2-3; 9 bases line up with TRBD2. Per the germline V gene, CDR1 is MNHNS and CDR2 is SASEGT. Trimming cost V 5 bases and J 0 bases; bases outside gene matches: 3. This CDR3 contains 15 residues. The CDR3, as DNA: TGTGCCAGCAGTCGGACTAGCGTCAGCACAGATACGCAGTATTTT. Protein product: CASSRTSVSTDTQYF.